The 13 T cell receptor beta chains presented below share a single source sample, sequenced in a study of identical twins. TCRdb reprocessed the 5' RACE reads with MiXCR, giving one entry per CDR3 protein. The table lists 570,000 or so distinct CDR3 sequences, nearly 10% of them singletons. The sample was also reused in another study, on yellow fever vaccine responses in identical twins.

The sequenced sample consisted of PBMCs. Receptor source: a woman aged 18-29 years in good health.

This clonotype was counted between two and nine times. The chain recombines TRBV6-1 with TRBJ2-3; D unclear. The germline V and J ends were trimmed by 1 base and 6 bases, with 11 bases remaining between them. This CDR3 region has 14 residues. CDR1 and CDR2 (germline): MNHNS, SASEGT. DNA of the CDR3: TGTGCCAGCAGTGAAGACAACCAACGCGATACGCAGTATTTT. Protein: CASSEDNQRDTQYF.

The chain recombines TRBV29-1 with TRBJ2-3, with D possibly matching TRBD1 (5 bases). Trimming left V 1 base short and J 3 bases short, with 11 bases between. CDR1 is SQVTM and CDR2 is ANQGSEA in the germline V gene. CDR3 length: 14 amino acids. The CDR3 region has the DNA TGCAGCGTTGAAGGGCAGGGCTGGACAGATACGCAGTATTTT. Protein sequence: CSVEGQGWTDTQYF.

This chain uses TRBV7-9 with TRBJ2-2, with 11 bases aligning to TRBD2. This CDR3 has 17 amino acids. The V gene's germline CDR1 is SEHNR and CDR2 FQNEAQ (reference sequence). The V segment lost 6 bases and the J segment 1 base; nucleotides outside the gene matches: 7. The DNA of the CDR3 is TGTGCCAGCAGTTCCGGGACTAGCGGAAAGAACACCGGGGAGCTGTTTTTT. Protein sequence: CASSSGTSGKNTGELFF.

The chain has TRBV24-1 and TRBJ2-5; 7 positions match TRBD1. The V gene end was trimmed by 8 bases and the J gene end by 3 bases; junction bases not matched to a gene: 2. From germline, CDR1 is KGHDR and CDR2 SFDVKD. This CDR3 contains 12 residues. The chain's CDR3 is CATTGTEETQYF. The CDR3, as DNA: TGTGCCACCACCGGGACAGAAGAGACCCAGTACTTC.

This clonotype has a handful of counts. The chain has TRBV5-1 and TRBJ2-1; no definite D call. CDR3 length equals 12 residues. Germline V CDR1 and CDR2: SGHRS, YFSETQ. V dropped 1 base and J dropped 5 bases, with 4 bases sitting between them. The CDR3 spells CASSLQNNEQFF. The CDR3 DNA follows: TGCGCCAGCAGCTTGCAAAACAATGAGCAGTTCTTC.

The table lists this clonotype with a few counts. The chain carries TRBV27 and TRBJ2-2, with 7 bases aligning to TRBD2. The CDR3 spans 17 residues. The J segment lost 1 base and the V segment lost 2 bases, leaving 7 bases of the junction unmatched. CDR1 and CDR2 from the germline V gene are MNHEY and SMNVEV (reference sequence). The CDR3 DNA reads TGTGCCAGCAGTTTAAGGGCGGGGGTGGGGAACACCGGGGAGCTGTTTTTT. This encodes CASSLRAGVGNTGELFF.

This clonotype occurred many times. The V and J genes are TRBV10-2 and TRBJ2-3; D unresolved. CDR3 length: 11 residues. CDR1 and CDR2 from the germline V gene are WSHSY and SAAADI. V was trimmed by 8 bases and J by 6 bases, leaving 9 bases between them. CDR3 protein: CASGSGDTQYF. CDR3 bases: TGCGCCAGCGGAAGTGGGGATACGCAGTATTTT.

This clonotype has only a few counts. The V and J genes are TRBV5-1 and TRBJ1-1; weak D call: TRBD1 (6 bases). This CDR3 contains 12 residues. The germline V and J ends were trimmed by 3 bases and 6 bases, with 9 bases remaining between them. Per germline, CDR1 SGHRS and CDR2 YFSETQ. The DNA of the CDR3 is TGCGCCAGCAGCTCGACAGGTCCTGAAGCTTTCTTT. It translates to CASSSTGPEAFF.

The chain combines TRBV23-1 with TRBJ2-5, with 9 bases lining up with TRBD1. TRBV23-1 falls under the ORF class, with uncertain function. This CDR3 is 18 amino acids long. With V trimmed by 0 bases and J by 2 bases, 10 bases remained unmatched. The CDR3 DNA follows: TGCGCCAGCAGTCAATCGAAAGGGGACAGGGATTTACAAGAGACCCAGTACTTC. It yields the protein CASSQSKGDRDLQETQYF.

This clonotype was observed a few times. The chain employs TRBV20-1 and TRBJ2-1; D gene unclear. This CDR3 comprises 14 residues. Between the trimmed V and J ends, which lost 2 bases and 2 bases, there was a span of 10 bases. Germline V gene data show CDR1 as DFQATT and CDR2 as SNEGSKA (reference sequence). The CDR3 sequence: CSARTPPTYNEQFF. For the CDR3, the DNA is TGCAGTGCTAGAACGCCTCCTACCTACAATGAGCAGTTCTTC.

This clonotype turned up a few times. This chain uses TRBV29-1 with TRBJ1-1, with D possibly being TRBD1 (6 bases). CDR1 SQVTM and CDR2 ANQGSEA come from the germline V gene. Trimming left V 4 bases short and J 4 bases short, with 16 bases between. The CDR3 is 14 amino acids. The CDR3 coding sequence is TGCAGCGTTGCGGACAGCGTAACAATCACTGAAGCTTTCTTT. Amino acid sequence: CSVADSVTITEAFF.

This clonotype appeared a few times. This sequence joins TRBV12-3 or TRBV12-4 and TRBJ2-7, with D perhaps matching TRBD2 (7 bases). The V end was cut by 6 bases, the J end by 2 bases, with 14 bases between. The CDR3 extends over 14 amino acids. CDR3: CASRGGPRPYEQYF. In DNA form, the CDR3 reads TGTGCCAGCAGGGGGGGGCCGCGGCCCTACGAGCAGTACTTC.

The chain combines TRBV13 with TRBJ1-6; D unclear. Germline loops: CDR1 PRHDT, CDR2 FYEKMQ (reference sequence). CDR3 length equals 14 residues. V lost 5 bases and J 12 bases, leaving 17 bases between the germline ends. The CDR3: CASSLRASLVPLHF. The CDR3 coding sequence is TGTGCCAGCAGCCTCAGAGCCTCCCTAGTACCCCTCCACTTT.